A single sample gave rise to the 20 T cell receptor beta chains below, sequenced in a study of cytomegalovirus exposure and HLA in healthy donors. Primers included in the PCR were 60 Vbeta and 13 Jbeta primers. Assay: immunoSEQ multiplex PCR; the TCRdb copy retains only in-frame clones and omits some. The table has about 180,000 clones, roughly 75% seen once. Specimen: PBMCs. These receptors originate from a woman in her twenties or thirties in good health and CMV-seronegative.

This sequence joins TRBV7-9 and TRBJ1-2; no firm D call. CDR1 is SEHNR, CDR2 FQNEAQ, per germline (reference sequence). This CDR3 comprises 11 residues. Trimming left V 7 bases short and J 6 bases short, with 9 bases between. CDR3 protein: CASNDGDGYTF. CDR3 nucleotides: TGTGCCAGCAACGACGGGGATGGCTACACCTTC.

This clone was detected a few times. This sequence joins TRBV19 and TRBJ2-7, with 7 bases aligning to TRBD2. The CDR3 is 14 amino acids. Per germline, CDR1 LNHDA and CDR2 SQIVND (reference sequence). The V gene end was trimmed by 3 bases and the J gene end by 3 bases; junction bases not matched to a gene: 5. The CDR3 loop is CASSIGGGVYEQYF. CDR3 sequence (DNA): TGTGCCAGTAGTATCGGCGGGGGAGTCTACGAGCAGTACTTC.

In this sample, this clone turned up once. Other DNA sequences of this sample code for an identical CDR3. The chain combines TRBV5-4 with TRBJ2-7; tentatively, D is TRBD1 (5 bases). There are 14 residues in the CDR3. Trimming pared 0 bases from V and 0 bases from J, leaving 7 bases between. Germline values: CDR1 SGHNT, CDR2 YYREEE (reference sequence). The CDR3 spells CASSLDRSSYEQYF. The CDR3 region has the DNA TGTGCCAGCAGCTTGGACAGGAGCTCCTACGAGCAGTACTTC.

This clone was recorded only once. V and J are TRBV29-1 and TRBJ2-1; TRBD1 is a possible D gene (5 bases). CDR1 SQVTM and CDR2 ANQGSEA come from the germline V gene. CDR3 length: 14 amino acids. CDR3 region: CSALGAGPENEQFF. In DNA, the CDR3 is TGCAGTGCCTTAGGGGCAGGCCCTGAGAATGAGCAGTTCTTC.

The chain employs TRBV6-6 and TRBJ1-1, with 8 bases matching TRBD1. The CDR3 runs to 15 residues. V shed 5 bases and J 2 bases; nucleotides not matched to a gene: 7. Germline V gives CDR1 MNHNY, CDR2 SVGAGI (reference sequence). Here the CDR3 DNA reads TGTGCCAGCAGTACGCGGGACAGGCAAAACACTGAAGCTTTCTTT. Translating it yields CASSTRDRQNTEAFF.

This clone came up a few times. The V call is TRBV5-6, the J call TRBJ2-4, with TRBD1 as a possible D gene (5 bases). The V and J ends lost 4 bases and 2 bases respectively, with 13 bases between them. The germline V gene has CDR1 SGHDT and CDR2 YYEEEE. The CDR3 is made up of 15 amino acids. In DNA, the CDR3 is TGTGCCAGCAGCAGCAGCCAGGGATCCAAAAACATTCAGTACTTC. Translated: CASSSSQGSKNIQYF.

The CDR3 loop reads CASSASFTGTSSYEQYF. The CDR3 coding sequence is TGTGCCAGCAGCGCGAGTTTCACCGGGACTAGCTCCTACGAGCAGTACTTC. The chain is built from TRBV5-6 and TRBJ2-7; 8 bases map to TRBD2. Germline CDR1 and CDR2: SGHDT and YYEEEE. The length of the CDR3 is 17 residues. V was clipped by 4 bases and J by 0 bases; unmatched bases: 12.

In nucleotides, the CDR3 is TGTGCCAGCAGCGTAGCAGGACAGAGTGGTGGAAACACCATATATTTT. It codes for CASSVAGQSGGNTIYF. The V and J genes are TRBV9 and TRBJ1-3; D perhaps matches TRBD1 (6 bases). V lost 0 bases to trimming and J lost 3 bases, with 13 bases between them. CDR1 and CDR2 (germline): SGDLS, YYNGEE. This CDR3 is built from 16 residues.

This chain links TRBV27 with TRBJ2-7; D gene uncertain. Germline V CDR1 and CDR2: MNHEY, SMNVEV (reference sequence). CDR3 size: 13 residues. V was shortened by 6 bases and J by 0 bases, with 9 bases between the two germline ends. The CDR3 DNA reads TGTGCCAGCAGCAGACAAGCCTCCTACGAGCAGTACTTC. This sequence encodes CASSRQASYEQYF.

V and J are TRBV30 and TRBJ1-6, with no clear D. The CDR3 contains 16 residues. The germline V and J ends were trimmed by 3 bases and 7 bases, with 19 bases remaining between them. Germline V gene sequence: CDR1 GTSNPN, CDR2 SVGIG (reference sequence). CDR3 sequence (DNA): TGTGCCTGGAGGACCTTAGCTGTGTCCTCAAATTCACCCCTCCACTTT. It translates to CAWRTLAVSSNSPLHF.

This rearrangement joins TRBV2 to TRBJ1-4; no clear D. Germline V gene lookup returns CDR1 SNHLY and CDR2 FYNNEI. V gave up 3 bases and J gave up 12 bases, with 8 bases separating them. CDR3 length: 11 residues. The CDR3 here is CASSDQAELFF. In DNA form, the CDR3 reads TGTGCCAGCAGTGACCAGGCTGAACTGTTTTTT.

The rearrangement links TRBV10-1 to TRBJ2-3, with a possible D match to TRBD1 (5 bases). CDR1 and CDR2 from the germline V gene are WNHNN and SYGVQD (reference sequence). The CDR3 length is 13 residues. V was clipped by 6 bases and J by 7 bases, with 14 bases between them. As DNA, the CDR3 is TGCGCCAGCAGAACCGACAAGGGGAATACGCAGTATTTT. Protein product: CASRTDKGNTQYF.

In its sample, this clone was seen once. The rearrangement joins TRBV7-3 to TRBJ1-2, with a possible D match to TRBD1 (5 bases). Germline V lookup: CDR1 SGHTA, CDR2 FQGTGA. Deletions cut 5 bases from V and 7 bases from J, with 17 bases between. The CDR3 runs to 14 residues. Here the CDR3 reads CASSVGRGLGGYTF. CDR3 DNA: TGTGCCAGCAGCGTGGGACGGGGGTTGGGTGGCTACACCTTC.

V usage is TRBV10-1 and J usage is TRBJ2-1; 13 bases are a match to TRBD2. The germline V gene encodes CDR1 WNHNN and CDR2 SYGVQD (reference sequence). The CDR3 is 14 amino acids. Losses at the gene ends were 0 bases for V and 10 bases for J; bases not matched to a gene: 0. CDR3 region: CASSESTSGGEQFF. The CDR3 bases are TGCGCCAGCAGTGAGTCGACTAGCGGGGGGGAGCAGTTCTTC.

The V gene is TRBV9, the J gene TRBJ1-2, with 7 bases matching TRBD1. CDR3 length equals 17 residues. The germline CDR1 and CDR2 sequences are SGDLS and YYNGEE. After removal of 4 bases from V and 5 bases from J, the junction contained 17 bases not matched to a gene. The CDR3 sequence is CASSLGPLGTETYGYTF. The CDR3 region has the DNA TGTGCCAGCAGCTTAGGCCCCTTAGGGACAGAAACGTATGGCTACACCTTC.

CDR3 sequence: CASSQQSLTEAFF. The CDR3 coding sequence is TGTGCCAGCAGCCAACAATCACTCACTGAAGCTTTCTTT. V is TRBV14 and J is TRBJ1-1; D ambiguous. The V gene's germline CDR1 is SGHDN and CDR2 FVKESK. V lost 2 bases to trimming and J lost 4 bases, with 8 bases between them. This CDR3 comprises 13 residues.

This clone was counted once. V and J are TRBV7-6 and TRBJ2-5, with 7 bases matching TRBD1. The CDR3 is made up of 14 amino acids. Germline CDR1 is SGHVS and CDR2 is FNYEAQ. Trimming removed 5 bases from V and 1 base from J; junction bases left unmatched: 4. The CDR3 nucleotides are TGTGCCAGCAGCAACGACAGGGTCCAAGAGACCCAGTACTTC. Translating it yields CASSNDRVQETQYF.

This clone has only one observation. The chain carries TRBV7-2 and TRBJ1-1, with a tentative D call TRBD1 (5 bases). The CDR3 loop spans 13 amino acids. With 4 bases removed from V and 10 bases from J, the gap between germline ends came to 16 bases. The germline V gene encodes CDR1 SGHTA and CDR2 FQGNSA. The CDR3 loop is CASSSPQQGVAFF. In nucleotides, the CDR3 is TGTGCCAGCAGCTCCCCCCAGCAGGGTGTAGCTTTCTTT.

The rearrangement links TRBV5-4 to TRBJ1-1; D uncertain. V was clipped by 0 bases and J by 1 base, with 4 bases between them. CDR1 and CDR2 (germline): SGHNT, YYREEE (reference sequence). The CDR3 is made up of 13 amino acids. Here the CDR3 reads CASSLDTNTEAFF. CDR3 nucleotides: TGTGCCAGCAGCTTGGACACGAACACTGAAGCTTTCTTT.

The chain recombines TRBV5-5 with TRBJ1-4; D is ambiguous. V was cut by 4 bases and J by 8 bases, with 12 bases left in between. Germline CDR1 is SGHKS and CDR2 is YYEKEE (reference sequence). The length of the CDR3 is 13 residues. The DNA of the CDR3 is TGTGCCAGCAGCCAGGCCCCGGCGGAAAAACTGTTTTTT. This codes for CASSQAPAEKLFF.